The clone carrying this T cell receptor (beta chain) has only one observation. Antigen unknown. The data stem from a study of shared clonotypes between healthy human individuals. Findings and limits, study-wide: In general, naive subsets displayed greater estimated richness than memory subsets did. Expectations were that clonotype sharing among donors would be affected by sequencing depth. Only a few donors were included, so the genetic and exposure-history diversity represented was limited. In contrast to clonotypes shared by all four donors, non-shared clonotypes had lower generation probabilities.

The naive CD8 fraction comprised CD45RO-negative cells positively selected for CCR7 and excluded terminally differentiated effector memory CD45RA+ cells. Assay: immunoSEQ multiplex PCR; the TCRdb copy retains only in-frame clones and omits some. The repertoire consists of approximately 650,000 clones, with around 95% occurring once and the leading ten covering roughly 0.1%. Sequenced input: naive CD8+ T cells sorted from blood. The source is a woman between 25 and 40 years old in good health.

The CDR3 loop reads CASSLQTAYGYTF. Here the CDR3 DNA reads TGTGCCAGCAGCCTCCAGACAGCTTATGGCTACACCTTC. The chain carries TRBV16 and TRBJ1-2; tentative D call: TRBD1 (5 bases). Germline V gene data show CDR1 as KGHSY and CDR2 as FQNENV. The V and J ends lost 4 bases and 5 bases respectively, with 11 bases between them. The CDR3 runs to 13 residues.